Presented here are 24 T cell receptor beta chains from one specimen sequenced in a study of cytomegalovirus exposure and HLA in healthy donors (dated 2017 in TCRdb). The protocol used for the library was the immunoSEQ multiplex PCR assay. A mixture of 60 forward primers for TCR Vbeta segments and 13 reverse primers for TCR Jbeta segments was used in the multiplex PCR. Held by TCRdb, this immuneACCESS table contains in-frame sequences only and omits some clones. Under half of the omission traces to an unresolved V gene where checked; the cause of the rest is unknown. Here the sample has about 130,000 clones; about 70% occur a single time. The ten largest make up roughly an eighth of the sample. What was sequenced was PBMCs. The origin of the receptors is a woman aged 60-75 years in good health and CMV-seropositive.

The gene calls are TRBV11-2 and TRBJ2-7; D might be TRBD2 (7 bases). CDR1 is SGHAT, CDR2 FQNNGV, per germline. The CDR3 sequence is 14 residues long. V lost 4 bases and J 4 bases, leaving 14 bases between the germline ends. CDR3 DNA: TGTGCCAGCAGCTCCGTGGGGGGGCTTTACGAGCAGTACTTC. It codes for CASSSVGGLYEQYF. The variable domain in full, completed from reference TRBV11-2 and TRBJ2-7, reads EAGVAQSPRYKIIEKRQSVAFWCNPISGHATLYWYQQILGQGPKLLIQFQNNGVVDDSQLPKDRFSAERLKGVDSTLKIQPAKLEDSAVYLCASSSVGGLYEQYFGPGTRLTVT.

The chain couples TRBV5-4 to TRBJ2-3; TRBD1 matches 8 bases. Trimming at V came to 6 bases and at J to 1 base, leaving 4 bases not matched to a gene. Germline V CDR1 and CDR2: SGHNT, YYREEE (reference sequence). This CDR3 region has 14 residues. The DNA for the CDR3 is TGTGCCAGCACCTCAGGGGGCGGCACAGATACGCAGTATTTT. Residues: CASTSGGGTDTQYF.

This clone was observed a few times. This chain joins TRBV4-1 and TRBJ1-5; 8 nucleotides line up with TRBD1. The CDR3 has 16 amino acids. The germline V gene has CDR1 MGHRA and CDR2 YSYEKL. V was pared by 2 bases and J by 3 bases, with 6 bases of the junction left unmatched. The CDR3 sequence is CASSQRGTGNNQPQHF. The CDR3 bases are TGCGCCAGCAGCCAAAGAGGGACAGGAAACAATCAGCCCCAGCATTTT.

The chain combines TRBV19 with TRBJ1-2; D ambiguous. V was clipped by 1 base and J by 6 bases, with 9 bases between them. Germline CDR1 is LNHDA and CDR2 is SQIVND (reference sequence). The length of the CDR3 is 13 residues. The CDR3 coding sequence is TGTGCCAGTAGTATAGGGCAGTATGATGGCTACACCTTC. Its translation: CASSIGQYDGYTF. The full variable domain, completed using reference TRBV19 and TRBJ1-2, is DGGITQSPKYLFRKEGQNVTLSCEQNLNHDAMYWYRQDPGQGLRLIYYSQIVNDFQKGDIAEGYSVSREKKESFPLTVTSAQKNPTAFYLCASSIGQYDGYTFGSGTRLTVV.

The chain combines TRBV5-1 with TRBJ1-2, with a possible D match to TRBD1 (6 bases). V shed 4 bases and J shed 6 bases, with 19 bases lying between them. The CDR3 length is 15 residues. Germline V gene sequence: CDR1 SGHRS, CDR2 YFSETQ. Written as DNA, the CDR3 is TGCGCCAGCAGCCCCATATCCCAACAGGGAGATGGCTACACCTTC. Protein: CASSPISQQGDGYTF.

This sequence joins TRBV5-6 and TRBJ2-7; 7 bases are shared with TRBD1. CDR1 SGHDT and CDR2 YYEEEE come from the germline V gene. V lost 0 bases and J lost 2; bases outside the gene matches: 2. This CDR3 contains 14 residues. The DNA for the CDR3 is TGTGCCAGCAGCTTGGCGGGACAGCCCTACGAGCAGTACTTC. This translates into CASSLAGQPYEQYF. Together with reference TRBV5-6 and TRBJ2-7, the CDR3 gives the full variable domain: DAGVTQSPTHLIKTRGQQVTLRCSPKSGHDTVSWYQQALGQGPQFIFQYYEEEERQRGNFPDRFSGHQFPNYSSELNVNALLLGDSALYLCASSLAGQPYEQYFGPGTRLTVT.

This rearrangement joins TRBV12-5 to TRBJ2-3, with D possibly being TRBD1 (6 bases). Trimming pared 3 bases from V and 2 bases from J, leaving 21 bases between. Germline loops: CDR1 LGHNT, CDR2 FRNRAP. The CDR3 has 18 amino acids. CDR3 loop: CASGFNAARTVPTDTQYF. In DNA, the CDR3 is TGTGCTAGTGGTTTTAACGCCGCCCGGACAGTTCCCACAGATACGCAGTATTTT.

This clone was recorded only once. The CDR3 here is CASSLLTSSGNTIYF. CDR3 bases: TGTGCCAGCAGCTTACTCACCAGCTCTGGAAACACCATATATTTT. The gene calls are TRBV13 and TRBJ1-3, with D unclear. V was shortened by 2 bases and J by 0 bases, with 8 bases between the two germline ends. The CDR3 contains 15 residues. The germline gives CDR1 PRHDT, CDR2 FYEKMQ (reference sequence).

Details on this clone: Other DNA sequences from this sample encode an identical CDR3 as well. The chain couples TRBV9 to TRBJ1-4; D is uncertain. Trimming left V 0 bases short and J 0 bases short, with 6 bases between. This CDR3 has 15 residues. Germline assignment: CDR1 SGDLS and CDR2 YYNGEE. CDR3 DNA: TGTGCCAGCAGCGTAGGTCAATCAACTAATGAAAAACTGTTTTTT. Residues: CASSVGQSTNEKLFF.

V and J are TRBV21-1 and TRBJ1-3; the table's D call TRBD1 went unverified against the DNA. TRBV21-1 is listed as a pseudogene. This CDR3 has 13 amino acids. The CDR3: CASSNGQGNTIYF. Here the CDR3 DNA reads TGTGCCAGCAGCAATGGGCAAGGAAACACCATATATTTT.

The CDR3 sequence is CASSREMGQDNQPQHF. The CDR3 DNA reads TGTGCCAGCAGCAGGGAGATGGGACAGGATAATCAGCCCCAGCATTTT. This chain links TRBV21-1 with TRBJ1-5; the table's D call, TRBD1, has no DNA check behind it. TRBV21-1 is recorded as a pseudogene. The CDR3 loop spans 16 amino acids.

V and J are TRBV12-5 and TRBJ1-1; 7 bases align to TRBD1. This CDR3 comprises 14 residues. The germline V gene has CDR1 LGHNT and CDR2 FRNRAP. V gave up 6 bases and J gave up 1 base; unmatched junction bases: 5. The CDR3 bases are TGTGCTAGTGGCCCAGGGGGGAGGAACACTGAAGCTTTCTTT. Amino acids: CASGPGGRNTEAFF.

The chain uses TRBV19 and TRBJ1-2; the D gene is possibly TRBD1 (5 bases). The V end lost 6 bases, the J end lost 3 bases, and 11 bases lay between the germline ends. The CDR3 extends over 13 amino acids. Germline CDR1 LNHDA, CDR2 SQIVND (reference sequence). The CDR3 loop reads CASRSPRDYGYTF. In DNA form, the CDR3 reads TGTGCCAGTAGATCCCCCAGGGACTATGGCTACACCTTC.

The chain carries TRBV29-1 and TRBJ1-2, with 11 bases that match TRBD1. This CDR3 has 13 amino acids. Germline V gene sequence: CDR1 SQVTM, CDR2 ANQGSEA. J lost 8 bases, V lost 6 bases, and 8 bases had no gene match. CDR3 DNA: TGCAGCGTCATGGACAGGGGGCGGGAGGGCTACACCTTC. Its translation: CSVMDRGREGYTF.

The chain joins TRBV7-9 to TRBJ2-7; 9 bases agree with TRBD1. Trimming removed 5 bases from V and 1 base from J; junction bases left unmatched: 6. Germline assignment: CDR1 SEHNR and CDR2 FQNEAQ (reference sequence). CDR3 length: 15 residues. CDR3 loop: CASSPAGTGSYEQYF. The CDR3 DNA reads TGTGCCAGCAGCCCGGCCGGGACAGGGTCCTACGAGCAGTACTTC. Together with reference TRBV7-9 and TRBJ2-7, the CDR3 gives the full variable domain: DTGVSQNPRHKITKRGQNVTFRCDPISEHNRLYWYRQTLGQGPEFLTYFQNEAQLEKSRLLSDRFSAERPKGSFSTLEIQRTEQGDSAMYLCASSPAGTGSYEQYFGPGTRLTVT.

V and J are TRBV25-1 and TRBJ2-3; 7 bases line up with TRBD2. CDR1 is MGHDK and CDR2 is SYGVNS in the germline V gene. The CDR3 contains 14 residues. V shed 9 bases, J shed 0 bases, and the junction held 6 bases outside the gene matches. The CDR3 region has the DNA TGTGCCAGTTCGCTAGCGGCGAGCACAGATACGCAGTATTTT. Its protein product is CASSLAASTDTQYF. The full variable domain, rest sourced from reference TRBV25-1 and TRBJ2-3, is EADIYQTPRYLVIGTGKKITLECSQTMGHDKMYWYQQDPGMELHLIHYSYGVNSTEKGDLSSESTVSRIRTEHFPLTLESARPSHTSQYLCASSLAASTDTQYFGPGTRLTVL.

About this clone: Other DNA sequences in the sample encode the same CDR3. The V and J genes are TRBV5-1 and TRBJ1-1; possibly TRBD1 for D (5 bases). Germline V gene sequence: CDR1 SGHRS, CDR2 YFSETQ. Trimming removed 2 bases at V and 4 bases at J, with 12 bases between. CDR3 length: 14 amino acids. CDR3 region: CASSFSGQGTEAFF. CDR3 bases: TGCGCCAGCAGCTTTTCGGGTCAGGGCACTGAAGCTTTCTTT.

J is TRBJ2-2 and V is TRBV5-1; weak D call: TRBD2 (6 bases). Germline assignment: CDR1 SGHRS and CDR2 YFSETQ. The CDR3 consists of 16 residues. Between the trimmed V and J ends, which lost 2 bases and 3 bases, there was a span of 14 bases. CDR3 DNA: TGCGCCAGCAGCTTTATCTCGGGACTCTACACCGGGGAGCTGTTTTTT. Encoded protein: CASSFISGLYTGELFF.

The V and J genes are TRBV7-2 and TRBJ1-2; 9 bases are a match to TRBD1. Losses at the gene ends were 2 bases for V and 8 bases for J; bases not matched to a gene: 6. In germline, CDR1 is SGHTA, CDR2 FQGNSA. CDR3 length: 14 amino acids. The CDR3 protein is CASSLPATGGGYTF. In DNA form, the CDR3 reads TGTGCCAGCAGCTTACCCGCGACAGGGGGGGGCTACACCTTC. Combining the CDR3 with reference TRBV7-2 and TRBJ1-2 gives the whole variable domain GAGVSQSPSNKVTEKGKDVELRCDPISGHTALYWYRQSLGQGLEFLIYFQGNSAPDKSGLPSDRFSAERTGGSVSTLTIQRTQQEDSAVYLCASSLPATGGGYTFGSGTRLTVV.

The chain employs TRBV4-1 and TRBJ2-3; possibly TRBD2 for D (6 bases). The CDR3 runs 18 residues. Germline V gives CDR1 MGHRA, CDR2 YSYEKL. Trimming left V 0 bases short and J 8 bases short, with 24 bases between. The CDR3, as DNA: TGCGCCAGCAGCCAAGATGCGTCCTCCGGGGGAGATAGTGGTACGCAGTATTTT. This encodes CASSQDASSGGDSGTQYF.

The V call is TRBV4-3, the J call TRBJ2-1; TRBD2 matches at 8 bases. The CDR3 loop spans 14 amino acids. J lost 2 bases, V lost 7 bases, and 4 bases had no gene match. Looked up from germline, CDR1 is LGHNA and CDR2 is YSLEER. The CDR3: CASIAGITYNEQFF. The CDR3, as DNA: TGCGCCAGCATAGCGGGGATTACCTACAATGAGCAGTTCTTC.

The chain has TRBV1 and TRBJ2-7; the D call TRBD2 from the table was never checked on the DNA. TRBV1 is tagged as a pseudogene. This CDR3 has 12 amino acids. The CDR3 DNA sequence: TGCACCAGCACGGTAATACCCTACGAGCAGTACTTC. Protein: CTSTVIPYEQYF.

The genes are TRBV16 and TRBJ2-2; the D gene is possibly TRBD2 (6 bases). Trimming cost V 5 bases and J 4 bases, with 11 bases left between them. This CDR3 comprises 14 residues. In germline, CDR1 is KGHSY, CDR2 FQNENV. The CDR3 is CASSGGKATGELFF. CDR3 nucleotides: TGTGCCAGCAGCGGGGGGAAAGCCACCGGGGAGCTGTTTTTT. The complete variable domain, with remaining parts taken from reference TRBV16 and TRBJ2-2, reads GEEVAQTPKHLVRGEGQKAKLYCAPIKGHSYVFWYQQVLKNEFKFLISFQNENVFDETGMPKERFSAKCLPNSPCSLEIQATKLEDSAVYFCASSGGKATGELFFGEGSRLTVL.

This clone has only one observation. The chain couples TRBV5-1 to TRBJ2-3; 11 positions agree with TRBD2. Trimming cost V 0 bases and J 5 bases; bases outside gene matches: 2. The CDR3 totals 15 residues. CDR1 is SGHRS, CDR2 YFSETQ, per germline. The CDR3 coding sequence is TGCGCCAGCAGCTTGGATGGGACTAGCGGAGATACGCAGTATTTT. Its translation: CASSLDGTSGDTQYF.